Reported below is one TCR beta chain. This sample is part of a study of T cell responses to AZD1222 COVID-19 vaccine. Looked up from germline, CDR1 is LGHDT and CDR2 is YNNKEL (reference sequence). The CDR3 has 13 amino acids. V lost 0 bases, J lost 7 bases, and 7 bases lay in between. TCRdb's table, derived via immunoSEQ multiplex PCR, lists solely in-frame clones and lacks some. The repertoire includes some 140,000 clones, 80% to 90% of them detected once, and 8% to 10% sits in the top ten. This chain uses TRBV3-1 (or the pseudogene TRBV3-2) with TRBJ1-5, with a possible D match to TRBD1 (6 bases). The sample here was peripheral blood, taken 28 days after the second AZD1222 dose. The TCR sequence derives from an adult who received the AZD1222 COVID-19 vaccine. The CDR3 nucleotides are TGTGCCAGCAGCCAAGATAGGGGGCAGCCCCAGCATTTT. Translation: CASSQDRGQPQHF.